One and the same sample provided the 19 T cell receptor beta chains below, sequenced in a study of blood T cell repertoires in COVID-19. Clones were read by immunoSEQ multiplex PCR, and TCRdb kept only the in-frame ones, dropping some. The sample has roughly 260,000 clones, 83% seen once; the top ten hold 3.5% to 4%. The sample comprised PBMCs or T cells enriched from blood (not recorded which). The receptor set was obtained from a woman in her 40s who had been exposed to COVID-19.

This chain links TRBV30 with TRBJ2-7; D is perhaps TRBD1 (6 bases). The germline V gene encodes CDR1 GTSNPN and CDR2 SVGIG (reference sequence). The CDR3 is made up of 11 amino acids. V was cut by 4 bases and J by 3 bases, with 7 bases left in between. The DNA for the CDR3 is TGTGCCTGGATACAGGGCTACGAGCAGTACTTC. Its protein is CAWIQGYEQYF.

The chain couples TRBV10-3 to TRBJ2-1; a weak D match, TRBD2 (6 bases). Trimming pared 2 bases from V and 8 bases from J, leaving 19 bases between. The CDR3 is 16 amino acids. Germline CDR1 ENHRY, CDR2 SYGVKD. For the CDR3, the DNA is TGTGCCATCAGTGAGACTTCACTAGCAGCTAAGGATGAGCAGTTCTTC. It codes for CAISETSLAAKDEQFF.

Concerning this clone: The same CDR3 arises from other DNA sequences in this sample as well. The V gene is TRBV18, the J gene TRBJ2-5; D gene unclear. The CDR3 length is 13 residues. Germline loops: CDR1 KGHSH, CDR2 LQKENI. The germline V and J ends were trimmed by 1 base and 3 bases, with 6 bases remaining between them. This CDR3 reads CASSPLREETQYF. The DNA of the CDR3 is TGTGCCAGCTCACCACTGCGCGAAGAGACCCAGTACTTC.

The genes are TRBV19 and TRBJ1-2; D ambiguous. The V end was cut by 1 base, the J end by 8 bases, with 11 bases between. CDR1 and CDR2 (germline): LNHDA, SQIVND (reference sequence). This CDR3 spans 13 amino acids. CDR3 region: CASSIGVSTGYTF. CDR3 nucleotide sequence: TGTGCCAGTAGTATAGGTGTCAGTACGGGCTACACCTTC.

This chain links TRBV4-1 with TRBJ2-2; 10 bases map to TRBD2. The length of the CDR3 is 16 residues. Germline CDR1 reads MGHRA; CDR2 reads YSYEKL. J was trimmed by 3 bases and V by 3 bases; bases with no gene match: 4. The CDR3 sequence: CASSQIGTSDTGELFF. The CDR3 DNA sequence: TGCGCCAGCAGCCAGATTGGGACTAGCGACACCGGGGAGCTGTTTTTT.

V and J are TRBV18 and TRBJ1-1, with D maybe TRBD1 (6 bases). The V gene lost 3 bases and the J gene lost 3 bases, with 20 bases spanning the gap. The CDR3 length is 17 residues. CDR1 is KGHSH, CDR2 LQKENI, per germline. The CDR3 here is CASSPTGYAGGDTEAFF. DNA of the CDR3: TGTGCCAGCTCACCCACAGGGTATGCGGGGGGGGACACTGAAGCTTTCTTT.

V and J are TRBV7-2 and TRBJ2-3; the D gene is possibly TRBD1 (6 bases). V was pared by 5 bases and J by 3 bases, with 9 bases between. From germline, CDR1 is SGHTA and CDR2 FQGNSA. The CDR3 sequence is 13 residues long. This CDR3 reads CASSKQGTDTQYF. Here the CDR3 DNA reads TGTGCCAGCAGCAAGCAGGGGACAGATACGCAGTATTTT.

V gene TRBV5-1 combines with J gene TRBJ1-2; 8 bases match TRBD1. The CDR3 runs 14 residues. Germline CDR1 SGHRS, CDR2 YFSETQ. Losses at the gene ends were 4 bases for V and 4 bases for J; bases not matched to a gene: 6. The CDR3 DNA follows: TGCGCCAGCAGCGCCGCACAGGGGGGCTATGGCTACACCTTC. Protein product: CASSAAQGGYGYTF.

CDR3 in DNA: TGTGCCAGCAGGGGAAGGGGACTAGCGGGGCTCCTATACAGTAATGAGCAGTTCTTC. It encodes CASRGRGLAGLLYSNEQFF. The V call is TRBV28, the J call TRBJ2-1; 13 bases fit TRBD2. The CDR3 runs 19 residues. From germline, CDR1 is MDHEN and CDR2 SYDVKM. V lost 6 bases, J lost 7 bases, and 18 bases stayed unmatched.

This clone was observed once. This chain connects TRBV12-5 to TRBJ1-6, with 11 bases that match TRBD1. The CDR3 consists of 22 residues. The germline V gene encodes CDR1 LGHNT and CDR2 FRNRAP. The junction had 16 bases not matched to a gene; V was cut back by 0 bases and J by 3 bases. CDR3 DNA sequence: TGTGCTAGTGGTTTGGTACCCAACAATTTCCGGGACAGGGGGGGCTATAATTCACCCCTCCACTTT. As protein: CASGLVPNNFRDRGGYNSPLHF.

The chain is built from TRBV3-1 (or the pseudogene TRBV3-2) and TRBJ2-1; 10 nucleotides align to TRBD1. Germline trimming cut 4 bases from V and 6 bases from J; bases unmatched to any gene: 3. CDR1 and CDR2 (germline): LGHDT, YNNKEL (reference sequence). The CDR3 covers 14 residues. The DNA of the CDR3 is TGTGCCAGCAGCCTCCGGGACAGGGGCAATGAGCAGTTCTTC. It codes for CASSLRDRGNEQFF.

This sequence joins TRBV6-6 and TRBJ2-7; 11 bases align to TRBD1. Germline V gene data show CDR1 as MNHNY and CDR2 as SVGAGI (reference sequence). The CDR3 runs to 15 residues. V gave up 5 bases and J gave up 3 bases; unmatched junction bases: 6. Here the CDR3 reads CASSPRDRGIYEQYF. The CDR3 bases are TGTGCCAGCAGTCCCCGGGACAGGGGGATCTACGAGCAGTACTTC.

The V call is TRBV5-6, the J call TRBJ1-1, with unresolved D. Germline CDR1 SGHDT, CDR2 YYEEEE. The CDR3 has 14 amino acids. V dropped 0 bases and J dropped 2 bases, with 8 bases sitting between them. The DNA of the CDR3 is TGTGCCAGCAGCTTGGGACATTCAAACACTGAAGCTTTCTTT. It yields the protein CASSLGHSNTEAFF.

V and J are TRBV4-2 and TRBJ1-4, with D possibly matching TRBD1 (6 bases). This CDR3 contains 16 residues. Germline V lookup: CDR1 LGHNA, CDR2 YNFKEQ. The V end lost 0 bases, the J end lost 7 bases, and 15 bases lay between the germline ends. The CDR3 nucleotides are TGTGCCAGCAGCCAAGATGGAACAGGGATAGGTGAAAAACTGTTTTTT. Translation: CASSQDGTGIGEKLFF.

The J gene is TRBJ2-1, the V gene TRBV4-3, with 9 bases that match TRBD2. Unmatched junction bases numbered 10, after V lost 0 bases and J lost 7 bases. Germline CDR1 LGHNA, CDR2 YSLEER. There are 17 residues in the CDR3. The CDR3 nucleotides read TGCGCCAGCAGCCAAGATATGCGGGGGGGGGCGGGTAATGAGCAGTTCTTC. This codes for CASSQDMRGGAGNEQFF.

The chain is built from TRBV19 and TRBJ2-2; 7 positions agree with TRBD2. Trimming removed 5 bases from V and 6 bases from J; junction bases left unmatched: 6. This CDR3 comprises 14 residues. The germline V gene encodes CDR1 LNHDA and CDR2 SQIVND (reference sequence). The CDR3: CASSPSGASGELFF. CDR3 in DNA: TGTGCCAGTAGTCCGAGCGGGGCCTCCGGGGAGCTGTTTTTT.

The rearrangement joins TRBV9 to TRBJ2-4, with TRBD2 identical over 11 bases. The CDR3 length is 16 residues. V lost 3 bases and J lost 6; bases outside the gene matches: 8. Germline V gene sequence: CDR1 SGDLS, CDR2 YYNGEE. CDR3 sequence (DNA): TGTGCCAGCAGCGGCGCTAGCGGGGGGCTGAGAAACATTCAGTACTTC. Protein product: CASSGASGGLRNIQYF.

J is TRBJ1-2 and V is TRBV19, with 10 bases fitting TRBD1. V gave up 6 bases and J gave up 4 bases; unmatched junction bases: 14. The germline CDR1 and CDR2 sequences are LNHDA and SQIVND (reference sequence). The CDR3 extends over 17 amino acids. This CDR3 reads CASSKDRGAGAFYGYTF. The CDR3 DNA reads TGTGCCAGTAGCAAGGACAGGGGGGCTGGCGCCTTCTATGGCTACACCTTC.

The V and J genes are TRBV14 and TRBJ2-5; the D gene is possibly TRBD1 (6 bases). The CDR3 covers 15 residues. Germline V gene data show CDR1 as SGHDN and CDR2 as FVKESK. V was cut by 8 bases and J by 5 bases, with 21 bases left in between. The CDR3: CASSHDRQPEETQYF. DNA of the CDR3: TGTGCCAGCTCCCATGACAGGCAGCCGGAGGAGACCCAGTACTTC.